Listed here are 8 T cell receptor beta chains from one sample, sequenced in a study of blood T cell repertoires in COVID-19. The protocol was immunoSEQ multiplex PCR, while the TCRdb copy is restricted to in-frame clones and leaves out a portion. The sample shows some 150,000 clones, approximately 90% of them seen only once. The sequenced sample was peripheral blood. Receptor source: an elderly woman in a cohort sampled during active or convalescent COVID-19.

This rearrangement joins TRBV18 to TRBJ1-1; 7 bases line up with TRBD1. V was clipped by 3 bases and J by 1 base; unmatched bases: 8. The CDR3 is made up of 16 amino acids. Germline V CDR1 and CDR2: KGHSH, LQKENI. The CDR3 spells CASSPAAGGWNTEAFF. The CDR3 region has the DNA TGTGCCAGCTCACCTGCGGCAGGGGGGTGGAACACTGAAGCTTTCTTT.

The chain couples TRBV29-1 to TRBJ1-1; 7 bases match TRBD1. Germline V gene lookup returns CDR1 SQVTM and CDR2 ANQGSEA. The CDR3 spans 13 residues. V shed 4 bases and J 7 bases; nucleotides not matched to a gene: 9. DNA for the CDR3: TGCAGCGTTGGTCCAGGGGGGCCTGGTGAAGCTTTCTTT. Its translation: CSVGPGGPGEAFF.

In nucleotides, the CDR3 is TGTGCCAGCAGCTTGGGGAGAGAGCGCCACACTGAAGCTTTCTTT. Residues: CASSLGRERHTEAFF. The chain is built from TRBV5-4 and TRBJ1-1; no clear D gene. Germline V gene lookup returns CDR1 SGHNT and CDR2 YYREEE (reference sequence). The CDR3 loop spans 15 amino acids. Trimming took off 0 bases at V and 3 bases at J, with 12 bases between the two ends.

The chain uses TRBV10-3 and TRBJ2-7, with 10 bases lining up with TRBD1. Germline V CDR1 and CDR2: ENHRY, SYGVKD. CDR3 length equals 14 residues. V trimming: 10 bases; J trimming: 6 bases; junction bases outside the gene matches: 12. DNA for the CDR3: TGTGCCACCAGCGGACAGGGGGTATTCTCCGAGCAGTACGTC. Its protein is CATSGQGVFSEQYV.

The chain combines TRBV28 with TRBJ1-2; D possibly corresponds to TRBD1 (5 bases). This CDR3 contains 15 residues. Trimming cost V 0 bases and J 8 bases, with 16 bases left between them. Germline V gene sequence: CDR1 MDHEN, CDR2 SYDVKM. The CDR3 nucleotides are TGTGCCAGCAGTTTATGGGTCAGCCCAAGGGGAGGCTACACCTTC. Amino acids: CASSLWVSPRGGYTF.

The J gene is TRBJ2-1, the V gene TRBV6-2 or TRBV6-3, with TRBD2 matching over 8 bases. The J segment lost 3 bases and the V segment lost 0 bases, leaving 7 bases of the junction unmatched. CDR3 size: 17 residues. Looked up from germline, CDR1 is MNHEY and CDR2 is SVGEGT. The CDR3 reads CASSYSPLAGIYNEQFF. The DNA of the CDR3 is TGTGCCAGCAGTTACTCCCCCTTAGCGGGGATCTACAATGAGCAGTTCTTC.

V and J are TRBV4-3 and TRBJ1-6; the D gene is possibly TRBD1 (6 bases). The germline V gene has CDR1 LGHNA and CDR2 YSLEER. V shed 0 bases and J shed 13 bases, with 16 bases lying between them. This CDR3 is 15 amino acids long. The CDR3 sequence: CASSQDPDRFSPLHF. Written as DNA, the CDR3 is TGCGCCAGCAGCCAAGATCCTGACAGGTTTTCGCCCCTCCACTTT.

In its sample, this clone was seen a few times. The chain combines TRBV7-9 with TRBJ2-5; a possible D gene is TRBD1 (6 bases). Germline-derived CDR1 and CDR2 are SEHNR and FQNEAQ (reference sequence). The CDR3 has 15 residues. V lost 5 bases and J 5 bases, leaving 18 bases between the germline ends. This CDR3 reads CASSPPGVVGETQYF. CDR3 sequence (DNA): TGTGCCAGCAGCCCGCCAGGGGTCGTTGGGGAGACCCAGTACTTC.